The next 31 T cell receptor beta chains were all read from a single sample in a study of CD8 T cells in Susac syndrome. RNA, at roughly 0.45 to 1 ug, was reverse transcribed with random hexamers. TCRdb reanalysed the immunoSEQ multiplex PCR reads using MiXCR and keeps one entry per CDR3 protein. The repertoire has some 170,000 distinct CDR3 sequences, 90% to 95% of them found once; the top ten carry approximately 0.099%. The sequenced material came from CD4+ T cells from PBMCs. The receptors come from a human donor with Susac syndrome.

This chain links TRBV6-5 with TRBJ2-5; perhaps TRBD2 as D (5 bases). V was shortened by 7 bases and J by 5 bases, with 20 bases between the two germline ends. This CDR3 contains 15 residues. The germline V gene has CDR1 MNHEY and CDR2 SVGAGI. The CDR3 here is CASKELGNRRETQYF. The CDR3 DNA follows: TGTGCCAGCAAGGAACTAGGAAATCGTAGGGAGACCCAGTACTTC.

The chain uses TRBV4-1 and TRBJ1-4, with D possibly being TRBD1 (5 bases). Trimming left V 2 bases short and J 8 bases short, with 15 bases between. Germline V gene sequence: CDR1 MGHRA, CDR2 YSYEKL. The CDR3 has 15 amino acids. For the CDR3, the DNA is TGCGCCAGCAGCCAACCAGGGATCGTTCGAGAAAAACTGTTTTTT. It encodes CASSQPGIVREKLFF.

CDR3 in amino acids: CASGLETRGKLFF. CDR3 in DNA: TGTGCTAGTGGTTTGGAGACAAGGGGAAAACTGTTTTTT. This chain links TRBV12-5 with TRBJ1-4, with TRBD1 as a possible D gene (5 bases). CDR1 is LGHNT, CDR2 FRNRAP, per germline. The ends were cut back, 1 base at V and 10 bases at J, with 10 bases in the middle. The CDR3 is 13 residues long.

This chain links TRBV20-1 with TRBJ2-3; D gene unclear. The CDR3 has 12 residues. Germline-derived CDR1 and CDR2 are DFQATT and SNEGSKA (reference sequence). Trimming removed 1 base from V and 4 bases from J, with 6 bases in between. The CDR3 sequence: CSARGVADTQYF. CDR3 in DNA: TGCAGTGCTAGAGGAGTAGCAGATACGCAGTATTTT.

The CDR3 loop reads CASSLAGSMHEQYF. The CDR3 DNA reads as TGTGCCAGCAGCCTAGCGGGGAGTATGCACGAGCAGTACTTC. This chain connects TRBV5-6 to TRBJ2-7, with 9 bases matching TRBD2. This CDR3 is built from 14 residues. Germline loops: CDR1 SGHDT, CDR2 YYEEEE. V lost 4 bases to trimming and J lost 5 bases; unmatched junction nucleotides: 7.

The chain combines TRBV20-1 with TRBJ2-7; D remains ambiguous. The V end lost 5 bases, the J end lost 0 bases, and 17 bases lay between the germline ends. The CDR3 spans 15 residues. From germline, CDR1 is DFQATT and CDR2 SNEGSKA (reference sequence). CDR3 loop: CSAGNPIDNSYEQYF. The CDR3 bases are TGCAGTGCTGGGAACCCGATTGACAACTCCTACGAGCAGTACTTC.

This chain joins TRBV28 and TRBJ2-2; 10 bases are a match to TRBD1. V shed 6 bases, J shed 3 bases, and the junction held 7 bases outside the gene matches. The V gene's germline CDR1 is MDHEN and CDR2 SYDVKM. The CDR3 consists of 16 residues. The CDR3 bases are TGTGCCAGCAGCCGGGACAGGGGACTTGACACCGGGGAGCTGTTTTTT. Residues: CASSRDRGLDTGELFF. The full variable domain, with the rest looked up from reference TRBV28 and TRBJ2-2, is DVKVTQSSRYLVKRTGEKVFLECVQDMDHENMFWYRQDPGLGLRLIYFSYDVKMKEKGDIPEGYSVSREKKERFSLILESASTNQTSMYLCASSRDRGLDTGELFFGEGSRLTVL.

This clonotype appeared a single time. The J gene is TRBJ1-1, the V gene TRBV5-4; no reliable D call. V was cut by 1 base and J by 4 bases, with 8 bases left in between. The CDR3 covers 13 residues. Germline CDR1 is SGHNT and CDR2 is YYREEE (reference sequence). CDR3: CASSLSHSTEAFF. The CDR3 DNA is TGTGCCAGCAGCTTGAGTCACAGCACTGAAGCTTTCTTT.

This chain links TRBV4-3 with TRBJ2-7; D remains ambiguous. V was shortened by 4 bases and J by 3 bases, with 13 bases between the two germline ends. Germline V CDR1 and CDR2: LGHNA, YSLEER. This CDR3 has 14 amino acids. The CDR3 loop reads CASSLESGFYEQYF. The DNA for the CDR3 is TGCGCCAGCAGCCTGGAATCAGGCTTCTACGAGCAGTACTTC.

This chain links TRBV20-1 with TRBJ2-6, with TRBD2 matching over 7 bases. Germline V gene data show CDR1 as DFQATT and CDR2 as SNEGSKA (reference sequence). The CDR3 is 15 residues long. With 7 bases clipped from V and 1 base from J, the junction kept 7 bases outside the gene matches. The CDR3 DNA reads as TGCAGTGTCCAGAGGGAGGGATCTGGGGCCAACGTCCTGACTTTC. Its protein product is CSVQREGSGANVLTF.

This chain uses TRBV20-1 with TRBJ2-7; D uncertain. Trimming removed 1 base at V and 2 bases at J, with 9 bases between. The germline V gene encodes CDR1 DFQATT and CDR2 SNEGSKA (reference sequence). The CDR3 is 13 residues long. CDR3 coding DNA: TGCAGTGCTAGAGGGACGGATCCCTACGAGCAGTACTTC. Amino acid sequence: CSARGTDPYEQYF.

About this clonotype: The junction departs from germline at one end; a sequencing error may be responsible. The chain carries TRBV3-1 and TRBJ2-1; 7 bases match TRBD1. This CDR3 is 13 amino acids long. CDR1 and CDR2 from the germline V gene are LGHDT and YNNKEL (reference sequence). The CDR3 DNA is TGTGCCAGCAGCCAAGTTCCCGGACAGGTCCGGGTCTTC. It specifies CASSQVPGQVRVF.

CDR3 nucleotides: TGTGCCAGCAGCTTGGGAACAGCGGGAGGGCTGTACAATGAGCAGTTCTTC. This sequence encodes CASSLGTAGGLYNEQFF. The rearrangement joins TRBV5-7 to TRBJ2-1; the match to TRBD2 covers 10 bases. TRBV5-7 is recorded as an ORF, its role being uncertain. CDR3 size: 17 residues. J was trimmed by 4 bases and V by 0 bases; bases with no gene match: 7.

The CDR3 spells CASSSPGWYEQYF. CDR3 nucleotides: TGTGCCAGCAGCTCCCCCGGGTGGTACGAGCAGTACTTC. The chain has TRBV11-2 and TRBJ2-7; unclear D gene. CDR3 length: 13 amino acids. V lost 4 bases, J lost 4 bases, and 11 bases lay in between. Per germline, CDR1 SGHAT and CDR2 FQNNGV.

The J gene is TRBJ2-7, the V gene TRBV14; D might be TRBD1 (7 bases). The CDR3 sequence is 15 residues long. CDR1 is SGHDN, CDR2 FVKESK, per germline. Deletions cut 4 bases from V and 1 base from J, with 14 bases between. The CDR3 sequence: CASSRAGQRSYEQYF. The CDR3 DNA reads TGTGCCAGCAGCCGGGCGGGACAGAGATCCTACGAGCAGTACTTC.

A single count supports this clonotype. The rearrangement links TRBV5-6 to TRBJ2-7; the D gene could be TRBD1 or TRBD2 (6 bases each). The germline V gene has CDR1 SGHDT and CDR2 YYEEEE. The V gene lost 1 base and the J gene lost 3 bases, with 11 bases spanning the gap. The CDR3 sequence is 14 residues long. The CDR3 protein is CASSLIGGSYEQYF. CDR3 DNA sequence: TGTGCCAGCAGCTTGATAGGGGGGAGCTACGAGCAGTACTTC.

The chain combines TRBV7-9 with TRBJ1-2; no reliable D call. From germline, CDR1 is SEHNR and CDR2 FQNEAQ (reference sequence). The CDR3 spans 15 residues. The V end was cut by 1 base, the J end by 0 bases, with 9 bases between. The CDR3 loop is CASSLEGRSNYGYTF. CDR3 DNA sequence: TGTGCCAGCAGCTTAGAAGGCAGGTCTAACTATGGCTACACCTTC.

The chain uses TRBV12-3 or TRBV12-4 and TRBJ1-1, with TRBD1 matching 12 bases. V shed 6 bases and J 3 bases; nucleotides not matched to a gene: 14. The CDR3 has 18 residues. CDR3 nucleotide sequence: TGTGCCAGCAGGCACCGACGGGACAGGGGGCGCGTGGACACTGAAGCTTTCTTT. This gives the protein CASRHRRDRGRVDTEAFF.

This clonotype was recorded only once. V is TRBV15 and J is TRBJ1-6, with 8 bases aligning to TRBD1. The V gene end was trimmed by 3 bases and the J gene end by 7 bases; junction bases not matched to a gene: 2. The CDR3 consists of 14 residues. CDR1 is LNHNV and CDR2 is YYDKDF in the germline V gene (reference sequence). CDR3 in amino acids: CATSRDRANSPLHF. The DNA for the CDR3 is TGTGCCACCAGCAGGGACAGGGCAAATTCACCCCTCCACTTT.

The chain joins TRBV10-3 to TRBJ1-2, with 9 bases identical to TRBD1. The CDR3 is made up of 13 amino acids. Germline assignment: CDR1 ENHRY and CDR2 SYGVKD. Trimming cost V 10 bases and J 5 bases; bases outside gene matches: 8. This CDR3 is CATSWDRAYGYTF. The CDR3 nucleotides are TGTGCCACCTCGTGGGACAGGGCTTATGGCTACACCTTC.

The rearrangement links TRBV20-1 to TRBJ1-2; the match to TRBD1 covers 7 bases. V shed 6 bases and J 8 bases; nucleotides not matched to a gene: 15. The germline gives CDR1 DFQATT, CDR2 SNEGSKA (reference sequence). CDR3 length: 14 residues. The CDR3 spells CSASTGALTRGYTF. DNA for the CDR3: TGCAGTGCAAGCACAGGGGCCCTCACTCGAGGCTACACCTTC.

The V gene is TRBV20-1, the J gene TRBJ2-2, with 12 positions matching TRBD2. CDR1 and CDR2 (germline): DFQATT, SNEGSKA (reference sequence). There are 16 residues in the CDR3. Trimming cost V 6 bases and J 6 bases; bases outside gene matches: 11. CDR3 amino acids: CSARPSGRAEAGELFF. The DNA for the CDR3 is TGCAGTGCCCGCCCTAGCGGGAGGGCCGAAGCCGGGGAGCTGTTTTTT.

This clonotype was seen a single time. V and J are TRBV29-1 and TRBJ1-1; possible D gene TRBD1, 6 bases. Trimming pared 3 bases from V and 4 bases from J, leaving 12 bases between. Germline lookup yields CDR1 SQVTM and CDR2 ANQGSEA. CDR3 length: 13 amino acids. The CDR3 region is CSVEVKGGTEAFF. As DNA, the CDR3 is TGCAGCGTTGAGGTAAAGGGGGGCACTGAAGCTTTCTTT. Variable domain in full (rest from reference TRBV29-1 and TRBJ1-1): SAVISQKPSRDICQRGTSLTIQCQVDSQVTMMFWYRQQPGQSLTLIATANQGSEATYESGFVIDKFPISRPNLTFSTLTVSNMSPEDSSIYLCSVEVKGGTEAFFGQGTRLTVV.

The chain carries TRBV19 and TRBJ1-2; D perhaps matches TRBD1 (5 bases). This CDR3 is built from 13 residues. The V gene lost 3 bases and the J gene lost 4 bases, with 9 bases spanning the gap. Germline CDR1 LNHDA, CDR2 SQIVND (reference sequence). This CDR3 is CASSIRQTYGYTF. The CDR3 nucleotides are TGTGCCAGTAGTATCCGACAGACCTATGGCTACACCTTC.

V usage is TRBV27 and J usage is TRBJ2-1; 10 bases align to TRBD1. With V trimmed by 5 bases and J by 6 bases, 7 bases remained unmatched. This CDR3 region has 15 residues. Looked up from germline, CDR1 is MNHEY and CDR2 is SMNVEV (reference sequence). The CDR3 nucleotides are TGTGCCAGCAGTGCGAGGACAGGGGGTTTCAATGAGCAGTTCTTC. Translated: CASSARTGGFNEQFF.

This rearrangement joins TRBV20-1 to TRBJ1-6; 7 bases are shared with TRBD1. The CDR3 loop spans 16 amino acids. Germline CDR1 is DFQATT and CDR2 is SNEGSKA (reference sequence). V was pared by 3 bases and J by 7 bases, with 12 bases of the junction left unmatched. The DNA for the CDR3 is TGCAGTGCTAGGGGGGGGACAGCCCAGAAAAATTCACCCCTCCACTTT. Translating it yields CSARGGTAQKNSPLHF.

The chain employs TRBV6-6 and TRBJ1-5; D may be TRBD1 (5 bases). The CDR3 sequence is 15 residues long. Trimming took off 3 bases at V and 0 bases at J, with 9 bases between the two ends. Germline V lookup: CDR1 MNHNY, CDR2 SVGAGI (reference sequence). The CDR3 loop reads CASSYGDYSNQPQHF. The CDR3 DNA is TGTGCCAGCAGTTATGGGGACTATAGCAATCAGCCCCAGCATTTT.

The gene calls are TRBV7-2 and TRBJ2-7; the D is unclear. Trimming stripped 5 bases from V and 5 bases from J, with 13 bases between. The length of the CDR3 is 13 residues. Germline V gene data show CDR1 as SGHTA and CDR2 as FQGNSA. The CDR3 loop is CASSPQSSDEQYF. CDR3 DNA sequence: TGTGCCAGCAGCCCCCAGTCCAGCGACGAGCAGTACTTC.

The CDR3 reads CASSPLRELNNEQFF. The CDR3 DNA reads TGTGCCAGCAGCCCATTGCGGGAACTAAACAATGAGCAGTTCTTC. The chain links TRBV7-8 to TRBJ2-1, with D possibly matching TRBD2 (6 bases). Germline V gives CDR1 SGHVS, CDR2 FQNEAQ. Trimming stripped 5 bases from V and 5 bases from J, with 16 bases between. The CDR3 is 15 residues long.

The rearrangement uses TRBV28 and TRBJ2-2, with 8 bases identical to TRBD1. The V gene end was trimmed by 5 bases and the J gene end by 5 bases; junction bases not matched to a gene: 10. Germline CDR1 is MDHEN and CDR2 is SYDVKM. This CDR3 comprises 16 residues. This CDR3 reads CASSLPGGGGTGELFF. As DNA, the CDR3 is TGTGCCAGCAGTCTTCCAGGGGGCGGAGGTACCGGGGAGCTGTTTTTT.

V is TRBV30 and J is TRBJ2-7; TRBD2 matches at 7 bases. The CDR3 has 14 amino acids. Trimming cost V 1 base and J 2 bases; bases outside gene matches: 5. Germline V lookup: CDR1 GTSNPN, CDR2 SVGIG (reference sequence). CDR3 sequence: CAWSGGGWTYEQYF. CDR3 bases: TGTGCCTGGAGTGGGGGGGGGTGGACCTACGAGCAGTACTTC.